The clone carrying this T cell receptor (beta chain) was found once. The antigen remains undetermined. V shed 4 bases, J shed 2 bases, and the junction held 4 bases outside the gene matches. This CDR3 is built from 15 residues. Per germline, CDR1 SEHNR and CDR2 FQNEAQ (reference sequence). This record belongs to a study of cytomegalovirus exposure and HLA in healthy donors. General observations from the study: Among the sequence variants, a highly shared cluster was likely an artifact of sequencing. Prediction of most subjects' HLA-A and HLA-B alleles by TCR beta sequences was reportedly accurate. When presence/absence was analysed, sequencing depth was taken to be roughly uniform across donors.

It was with 60 Vbeta and 13 Jbeta primers that the PCR ran. Libraries were prepared by immunoSEQ multiplex PCR; TCRdb keeps only in-frame clonotypes and omits some of them. The table lists 240,000 or so clones, around 80% of them singletons, with 5% to 6.5% in the top ten. The sample was PBMCs. The genes are TRBV7-9 and TRBJ2-3; 9 bases match TRBD1. The clonotype comes from a woman aged 40 to 55 in good health and CMV-seropositive. CDR3 DNA sequence: TGTGCCAGCAGCTCGGGACAGGGTTACACAGATACGCAGTATTTT. It is translated as CASSSGQGYTDTQYF.